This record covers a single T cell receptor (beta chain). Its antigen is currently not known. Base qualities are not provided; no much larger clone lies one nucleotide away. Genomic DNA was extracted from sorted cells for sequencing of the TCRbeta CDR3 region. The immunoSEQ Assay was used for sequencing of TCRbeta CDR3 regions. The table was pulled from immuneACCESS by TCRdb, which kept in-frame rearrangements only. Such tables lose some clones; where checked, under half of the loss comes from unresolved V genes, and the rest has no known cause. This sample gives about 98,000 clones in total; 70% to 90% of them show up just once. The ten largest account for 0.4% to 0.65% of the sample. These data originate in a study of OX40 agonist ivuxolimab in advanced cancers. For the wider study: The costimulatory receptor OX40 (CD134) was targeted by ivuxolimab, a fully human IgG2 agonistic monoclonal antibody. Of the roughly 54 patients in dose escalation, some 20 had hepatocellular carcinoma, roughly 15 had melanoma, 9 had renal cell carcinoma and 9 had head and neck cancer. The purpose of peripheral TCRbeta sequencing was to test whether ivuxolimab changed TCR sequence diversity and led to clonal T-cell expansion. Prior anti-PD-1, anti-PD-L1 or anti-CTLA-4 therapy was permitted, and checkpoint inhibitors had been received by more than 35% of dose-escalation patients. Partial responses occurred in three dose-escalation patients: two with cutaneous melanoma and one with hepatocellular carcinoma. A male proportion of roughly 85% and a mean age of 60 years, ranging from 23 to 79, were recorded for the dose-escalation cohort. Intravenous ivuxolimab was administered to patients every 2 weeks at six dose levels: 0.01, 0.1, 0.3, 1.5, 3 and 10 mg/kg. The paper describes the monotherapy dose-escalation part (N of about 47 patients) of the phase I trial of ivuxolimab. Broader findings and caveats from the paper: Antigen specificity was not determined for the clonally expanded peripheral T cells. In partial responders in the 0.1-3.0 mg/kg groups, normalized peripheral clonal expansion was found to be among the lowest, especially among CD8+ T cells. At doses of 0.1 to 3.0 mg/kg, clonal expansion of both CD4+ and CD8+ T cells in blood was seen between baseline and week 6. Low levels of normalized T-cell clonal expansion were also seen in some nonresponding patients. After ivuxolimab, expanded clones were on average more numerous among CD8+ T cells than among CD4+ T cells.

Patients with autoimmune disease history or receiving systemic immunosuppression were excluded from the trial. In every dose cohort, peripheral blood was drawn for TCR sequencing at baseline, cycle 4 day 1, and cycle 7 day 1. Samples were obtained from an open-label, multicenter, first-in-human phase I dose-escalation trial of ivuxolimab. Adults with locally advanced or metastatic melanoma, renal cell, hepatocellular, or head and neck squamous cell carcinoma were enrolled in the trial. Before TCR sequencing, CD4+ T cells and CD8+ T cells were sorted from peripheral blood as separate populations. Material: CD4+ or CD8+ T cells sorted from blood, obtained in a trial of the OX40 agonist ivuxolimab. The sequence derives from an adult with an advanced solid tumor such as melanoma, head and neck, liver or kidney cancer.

The CDR3 region has the sequence CASSSPGRPYGYTF. The nucleotide sequence is TGTGCCAGCAGTTCCCCGGGCAGGCCCTATGGCTACACCTTC. The chain links TRBV28 with TRBJ1-2; a confident D gene designation cannot be given. As encoded in the germline V gene, CDR1 is MDHEN while CDR2 is SYDVKM. The CDR3 contains 14 residues, cysteine and phenylalanine counted. Only the CDR3 portion is preserved as DNA: 42 bases, with reading frame beginning at the first base. V is cut by 4 bases and J by 4 bases, and the space between the germline ends is 13 bases.